One sample yielded the 17 T cell receptor beta chains listed below, sequenced in a study of beta chain features in type 1 diabetes. Expressed TCRB transcripts were sequenced because the entire RNA isolate underwent reverse transcription. Data came from immunoSEQ multiplex PCR; TCRdb stores just in-frame clones and leaves some out. The sample holds 900,000 or so clones, roughly 16% seen once. The sequenced sample was naive CD4+ T cells from blood. These receptors were taken from a woman aged 18-29 years in good health.

In this sample, this clone turned up once. The CDR3 nucleotides are TGTGCCAGCAGCAAGACAGATACCTCTAACTATGGCTACACCTTC. Amino acid sequence: CASSKTDTSNYGYTF. The rearrangement uses TRBV9 and TRBJ1-2; D is perhaps TRBD1 (5 bases). Trimming removed 4 bases from V and 0 bases from J, with 13 bases in between. Per germline, CDR1 SGDLS and CDR2 YYNGEE. This CDR3 contains 15 residues. Filled out from reference TRBV9 and TRBJ1-2, the complete variable domain reads DSGVTQTPKHLITATGQRVTLRCSPRSGDLSVYWYQQSLDQGLQFLIQYYNGEERAKGNILERFSAQQFPDLHSELNLSSLELGDSALYFCASSKTDTSNYGYTFGSGTRLTVV.

This clone was seen only a few times. The chain couples TRBV7-3 to TRBJ2-2, with 7 nucleotides matching TRBD1. V lost 6 bases, J lost 0 bases, and 1 base stayed unmatched. CDR1 SGHTA and CDR2 FQGTGA come from the germline V gene. This CDR3 spans 14 amino acids. This CDR3 is CASSTGANTGELFF. The CDR3 bases are TGTGCCAGCAGTACAGGGGCGAACACCGGGGAGCTGTTTTTT.

The chain recombines TRBV6-1 with TRBJ2-7; D is perhaps TRBD2 (6 bases). CDR3 length: 13 amino acids. Germline loops: CDR1 MNHNS, CDR2 SASEGT. Trimming removed 8 bases from V and 5 bases from J, with 16 bases in between. The CDR3 nucleotides read TGTGCCAGCGTCCCGGGAGATTTGGACGAGCAGTACTTC. Translating gives CASVPGDLDEQYF.

This clone was seen a few times. The chain couples TRBV7-9 to TRBJ2-5; D gene ambiguous. The end of the DNA is better explained by TRBJ2-7, so the J call may be wrong. This CDR3 spans 16 amino acids. Looked up from germline, CDR1 is SEHNR and CDR2 is FQNEAQ (reference sequence). The CDR3 loop reads CASSLGSVDSAYEQYF. CDR3 bases: TGTGCCAGCAGCTTAGGTTCTGTCGACTCGGCCTACGAGCAGTACTTC.

There are a few counts of this clone. V and J are TRBV2 and TRBJ2-7, with TRBD2 identical over 7 bases. Germline V CDR1 and CDR2: SNHLY, FYNNEI. The CDR3 is 13 residues long. The trim removed 6 bases at V and 5 bases at J, leaving 7 bases unmatched. The CDR3 loop is CASRLTSYHEQYF. The CDR3 region has the DNA TGTGCCAGCAGGCTGACTAGCTACCACGAGCAGTACTTC.

V usage is TRBV5-4 and J usage is TRBJ1-1; D might be TRBD1 (5 bases). CDR3 length: 15 residues. V was shortened by 4 bases and J by 4 bases, with 17 bases between the two germline ends. CDR1 and CDR2 (germline): SGHNT, YYREEE (reference sequence). CDR3: CASSPPEGRGTEAFF. CDR3 bases: TGTGCCAGCAGCCCGCCGGAGGGACGAGGCACTGAAGCTTTCTTT.

The rearrangement joins TRBV7-2 to TRBJ2-1; tentative D call: TRBD1 (6 bases). Germline V lookup: CDR1 SGHTA, CDR2 FQGNSA. This CDR3 has 14 residues. V lost 5 bases and J 8 bases, leaving 16 bases between the germline ends. In DNA form, the CDR3 reads TGTGCCAGCAGCCCCCCCGGGACACGATATGAGCAGTTCTTC. The encoded protein is CASSPPGTRYEQFF. Variable domain in full (rest from reference TRBV7-2 and TRBJ2-1): GAGVSQSPSNKVTEKGKDVELRCDPISGHTALYWYRQSLGQGLEFLIYFQGNSAPDKSGLPSDRFSAERTGGSVSTLTIQRTQQEDSAVYLCASSPPGTRYEQFFGPGTRLTVL.

About this clone: Other DNA sequences in this specimen translate into the identical CDR3. The V call is TRBV5-1, the J call TRBJ2-5; 7 bases map to TRBD1. The CDR3 totals 14 residues. After removal of 4 bases from V and 1 base from J, the junction contained 4 bases not matched to a gene. Germline V gene data show CDR1 as SGHRS and CDR2 as YFSETQ. This CDR3 is CASSPGTVQETQYF. For the CDR3, the DNA is TGCGCCAGCAGCCCAGGGACAGTCCAAGAGACCCAGTACTTC. The full variable domain, rest sourced from reference TRBV5-1 and TRBJ2-5, is KAGVTQTPRYLIKTRGQQVTLSCSPISGHRSVSWYQQTPGQGLQFLFEYFSETQRNKGNFPGRFSGRQFSNSRSEMNVSTLELGDSALYLCASSPGTVQETQYFGPGTRLLVL.

J is TRBJ2-3 and V is TRBV5-8; D is undetermined. Trimming took 1 base from V and 0 from J, leaving 9 bases between them. The CDR3 has 15 amino acids. Germline V gene sequence: CDR1 SGHTS, CDR2 YDEGEE. The CDR3 DNA sequence: TGTGCCAGCAGCTTGCGACCCACTAGCACAGATACGCAGTATTTT. Translating gives CASSLRPTSTDTQYF.

The rearrangement joins TRBV4-3 to TRBJ1-1, with a tentative D call TRBD1 (5 bases). Trimming removed 0 bases at V and 5 bases at J, with 7 bases between. CDR1 and CDR2 from the germline V gene are LGHNA and YSLEER. There are 13 residues in the CDR3. CDR3 sequence (DNA): TGCGCCAGCAGCCAAGATCGGGGGACTGAAGCTTTCTTT. It yields the protein CASSQDRGTEAFF.

V gene TRBV19 combines with J gene TRBJ1-1, with 7 bases that match TRBD1. Unmatched junction bases numbered 6, after V lost 5 bases and J lost 6 bases. Germline V gene data show CDR1 as LNHDA and CDR2 as SQIVND (reference sequence). The CDR3 length is 13 residues. For the CDR3, the DNA is TGTGCCAGTAGTCGTCAGGGGGTAGCTGAAGCTTTCTTT. Translated, it gives CASSRQGVAEAFF.

V is TRBV20-1 and J is TRBJ2-4; D gene unclear. Between the trimmed V and J ends, which lost 6 bases and 8 bases, there was a span of 11 bases. Germline loops: CDR1 DFQATT, CDR2 SNEGSKA (reference sequence). The CDR3 contains 11 residues. The CDR3 DNA reads TGCAGTGCCCGGGCCGTGGACATTCAGTACTTC. This encodes CSARAVDIQYF.

The CDR3 sequence is CASRQGQGSTDTQYF. The DNA for the CDR3 is TGCGCCAGCAGGCAGGGACAGGGCAGCACAGATACGCAGTATTTT. The rearrangement links TRBV5-1 to TRBJ2-3, with 9 bases fitting TRBD1. Germline V gene data show CDR1 as SGHRS and CDR2 as YFSETQ. This CDR3 has 15 amino acids. After removal of 5 bases from V and 0 bases from J, the junction contained 4 bases not matched to a gene. Using reference TRBV5-1 and TRBJ2-3 for the parts outside the CDR3, the full variable domain is KAGVTQTPRYLIKTRGQQVTLSCSPISGHRSVSWYQQTPGQGLQFLFEYFSETQRNKGNFPGRFSGRQFSNSRSEMNVSTLELGDSALYLCASRQGQGSTDTQYFGPGTRLTVL.

The rearrangement uses TRBV5-4 and TRBJ2-1, with 7 bases aligning to TRBD1. CDR3 length: 13 amino acids. Germline CDR1 is SGHNT and CDR2 is YYREEE (reference sequence). The trim removed 6 bases at V and 5 bases at J, leaving 5 bases unmatched. The CDR3 sequence: CASTRQGNNEQFF. DNA of the CDR3: TGTGCCAGCACCCGACAGGGTAACAATGAGCAGTTCTTC.

This clone appeared a few times. The chain links TRBV11-3 to TRBJ2-1; 8 bases fit TRBD2. CDR3 length: 15 amino acids. The V and J ends lost 5 bases and 6 bases, in that order; junction bases with no gene match: 9. Germline V gene sequence: CDR1 SGHNT, CDR2 YENEEA. The CDR3 region has the DNA TGTGCCAGCAGCCTTTCCGGGACTAGTGGCAATGAGCAGTTCTTC. This sequence encodes CASSLSGTSGNEQFF.

The gene calls are TRBV18 and TRBJ2-2; 7 bases line up with TRBD2. CDR1 and CDR2 (germline): KGHSH, LQKENI. The CDR3 has 15 amino acids. V was clipped by 3 bases and J by 4 bases; unmatched bases: 5. This CDR3 reads CASSPSSGPTGELFF. The CDR3 DNA is TGTGCCAGCTCACCGTCTAGCGGCCCCACCGGGGAGCTGTTTTTT.

Turning to this clone: This same CDR3 is encoded by further DNA sequences in the sample. This rearrangement joins TRBV7-9 to TRBJ2-1; no clear D gene. CDR1 and CDR2 from the germline V gene are SEHNR and FQNEAQ (reference sequence). V shed 5 bases and J shed 1 base, with 9 bases lying between them. This CDR3 has 14 residues. In DNA, the CDR3 is TGTGCCAGCAGCCCCTCCAGTTCCTACAATGAGCAGTTCTTC. Its translation: CASSPSSSYNEQFF. The full variable domain, in which reference TRBV7-9 and TRBJ2-1 provide the parts outside the CDR3, is DTGVSQNPRHKITKRGQNVTFRCDPISEHNRLYWYRQTLGQGPEFLTYFQNEAQLEKSRLLSDRFSAERPKGSFSTLEIQRTEQGDSAMYLCASSPSSSYNEQFFGPGTRLTVL.